The clone carrying this T cell receptor (beta chain) has a count of ten or more. Its specificity is unknown. The germline V gene has CDR1 MNHNS and CDR2 SASEGT. V lost 0 bases, J lost 3 bases, and 9 bases lay in between. This CDR3 is built from 15 residues. This sample is drawn from a study of Graves' ophthalmopathy and Graves' hyperthyroidism. Overall study context: No treatment had been given when peripheral blood was collected at initial diagnosis.

Investigators amplified TCR beta CDR3 regions from RNA transcripts. The authors performed first-round RT-PCR with HTBI primers and then a second-round multiplex PCR. In TCRdb, the multiplex PCR reads were re-called with MiXCR into one record per CDR3 protein. There are some 400,000 distinct CDR3 sequences in the sample; about a sixth occur only once, and around 1.4% lies in the top ten. Study-level findings and limits: In blood appeared most of the expanded thyroid clonotypes whose frequency exceeded 0.001.

Specimen: peripheral blood. This TCR derives from a woman between 18 and 29 years old with Graves' ophthalmopathy. The genes are TRBV6-1 and TRBJ1-5; weak D call: TRBD1 (5 bases). The CDR3: CASSEAGAFNQPQHF. The CDR3 DNA sequence: TGTGCCAGCAGTGAAGCAGGGGCCTTCAATCAGCCCCAGCATTTT.